These 6 T cell receptor beta chains came from one sample sequenced in a study of post-analysis software for immune sequencing data. Study-level findings and limits: Patients used a handful of TRBV segments, including TRBV5-6, TRBV5-1 and TRBV20-1, more often than controls.

Their antigen targets remain unknown. Carried by the TCR beta cDNA libraries were unique molecular identifiers. From the PCR reads, TCRdb called clonotypes with MiXCR, one entry per CDR3 protein. Of roughly 670,000 distinct CDR3 sequences listed, over 45% are singletons. Sequenced input: blood. The receptors come from a girl aged 2 to 10 with multiple sclerosis.

This clonotype was observed once. The chain has TRBV2 and TRBJ2-1; TRBD2 agrees at 13 bases. There are 19 residues in the CDR3. Germline V gives CDR1 SNHLY, CDR2 FYNNEI. V lost 7 bases to trimming and J lost 6 bases; unmatched junction nucleotides: 18. The CDR3 loop is CASNLGLAGERPHPNEQFF. The CDR3 DNA sequence: TGTGCCAGCAACTTAGGACTAGCGGGAGAGAGACCCCACCCCAATGAGCAGTTCTTC.

The chain uses TRBV19 and TRBJ1-1; D is uncertain. V was shortened by 3 bases and J by 0 bases, with 11 bases between the two germline ends. The CDR3 contains 15 residues. Germline CDR1 reads LNHDA; CDR2 reads SQIVND (reference sequence). The DNA for the CDR3 is TGTGCCAGTAGTATGGGCCGGATAATGAACACTGAAGCTTTCTTT. Translation: CASSMGRIMNTEAFF.

About this clonotype itself: The junction does not match germline at one end; this may be a read error. The gene calls are TRBV29-1 and TRBJ2-1; 8 positions agree with TRBD1. CDR3 size: 16 residues. Germline loops: CDR1 SQVTM, CDR2 ANQGSEA. This CDR3 reads CSGEPVSGGLMDEQFF. In nucleotides, the CDR3 is TGCAGCGGTGAACCCGTATCAGGGGGCCTTATGGATGAGCAGTTCTTC.

This chain's CDR3 is CATSEGREETQYF. CDR3 DNA sequence: TGTGCCACCAGTGAAGGCAGGGAAGAGACCCAGTACTTC. The rearrangement uses TRBV24-1 and TRBJ2-5, with a possible D match to TRBD1 (5 bases). Germline CDR1 KGHDR, CDR2 SFDVKD. The CDR3 has 13 amino acids. Trimming left V 4 bases short and J 3 bases short, with 8 bases between.

This clonotype was detected only a few times. The V call is TRBV6-1, the J call TRBJ2-1; D ambiguous. The CDR3 totals 14 residues. Germline assignment: CDR1 MNHNS and CDR2 SASEGT. Trimming took off 4 bases at V and 6 bases at J, with 13 bases between the two ends. The CDR3 reads CASSGRMMINEQFF. CDR3 nucleotide sequence: TGTGCCAGCAGTGGCCGGATGATGATCAATGAGCAGTTCTTC.

This chain connects TRBV6-2 or TRBV6-3 to TRBJ2-7; unclear D gene. The CDR3 consists of 14 residues. The ends were cut back, 0 bases at V and 4 bases at J, with 10 bases in the middle. The germline V gene has CDR1 MNHEY and CDR2 SVGEGT. The CDR3 bases are TGTGCCAGCAGTTACTCGATCGCACGTTACGAGCAGTACTTC. Translating it yields CASSYSIARYEQYF.